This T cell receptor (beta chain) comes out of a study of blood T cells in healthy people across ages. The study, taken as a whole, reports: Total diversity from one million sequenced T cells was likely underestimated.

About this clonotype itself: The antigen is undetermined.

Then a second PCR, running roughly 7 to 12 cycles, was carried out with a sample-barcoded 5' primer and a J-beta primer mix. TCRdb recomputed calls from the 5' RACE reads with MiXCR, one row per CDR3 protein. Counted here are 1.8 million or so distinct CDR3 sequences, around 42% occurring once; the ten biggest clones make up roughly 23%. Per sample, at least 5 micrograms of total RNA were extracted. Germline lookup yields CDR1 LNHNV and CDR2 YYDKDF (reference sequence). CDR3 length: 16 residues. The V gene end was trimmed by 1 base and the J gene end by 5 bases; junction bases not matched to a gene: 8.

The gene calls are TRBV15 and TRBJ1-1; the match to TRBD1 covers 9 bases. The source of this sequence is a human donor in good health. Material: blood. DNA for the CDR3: TGTGCCACCAGCAGAGGGGGGGACAGGGTAGGGACTGAAGCTTTCTTT. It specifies CATSRGGDRVGTEAFF.